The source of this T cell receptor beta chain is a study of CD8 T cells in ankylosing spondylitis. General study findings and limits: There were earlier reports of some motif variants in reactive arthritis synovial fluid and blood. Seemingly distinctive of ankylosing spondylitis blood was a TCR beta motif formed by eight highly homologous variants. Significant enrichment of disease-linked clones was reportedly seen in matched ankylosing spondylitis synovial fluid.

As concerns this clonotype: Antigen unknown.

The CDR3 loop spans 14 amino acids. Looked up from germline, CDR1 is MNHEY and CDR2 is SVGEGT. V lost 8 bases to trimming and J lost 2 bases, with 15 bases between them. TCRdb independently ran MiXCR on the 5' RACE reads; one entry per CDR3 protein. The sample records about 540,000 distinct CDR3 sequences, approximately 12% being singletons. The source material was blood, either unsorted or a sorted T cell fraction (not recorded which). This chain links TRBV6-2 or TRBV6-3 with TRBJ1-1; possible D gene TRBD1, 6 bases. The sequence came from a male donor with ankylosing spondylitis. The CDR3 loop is CASARTDINTEAFF. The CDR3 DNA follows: TGTGCCAGCGCCAGGACAGATATTAACACTGAAGCTTTCTTT.